This T cell receptor beta chain was documented in a study of blood T cell repertoires in COVID-19. Per the germline V gene, CDR1 is ENHRY and CDR2 is SYGVKD. Losses at the gene ends were 6 bases for V and 4 bases for J; bases not matched to a gene: 4. The CDR3 loop spans 15 amino acids. Data came from immunoSEQ multiplex PCR; TCRdb stores just in-frame clones and leaves some out. The data show just over 300,000 clones, roughly 87% seen once. The rearrangement joins TRBV10-3 to TRBJ2-7; TRBD2 agrees at 15 bases. The sample comprised PBMCs or T cells enriched from blood (not recorded which). The sequence was obtained from a woman younger than 35 who had recovered from COVID-19. CDR3 residues: CAISVGLAGGYEQYF. The CDR3, as DNA: TGTGCCATCAGCGTGGGACTAGCGGGGGGTTACGAGCAGTACTTC.